The next 14 T cell receptor beta chains were all read from a single sample in a study of long-term antiretroviral therapy in people with HIV. The immunoSEQ assay was v3.0, run at survey level. TCRdb keeps only in-frame clones here, not all; method: immunoSEQ multiplex PCR. The sample lists 28,000 or so clones; about 77% were seen once. Sequences were derived from unsorted PBMCs, sampled 1.5 years before starting antiretroviral therapy. The receptors originated from a man between 18 and 29 years old with HIV.

The chain couples TRBV2 to TRBJ1-5; D unresolved. Between the trimmed V and J ends, which lost 3 bases and 3 bases, there was a span of 6 bases. The CDR3 covers 13 residues. Germline CDR1 and CDR2: SNHLY and FYNNEI. The CDR3: CASSEVHNQPQHF. The CDR3 coding sequence is TGTGCCAGCAGTGAGGTCCACAATCAGCCCCAGCATTTT.

The chain uses TRBV7-2 and TRBJ2-6; D gene ambiguous. This CDR3 has 14 residues. With 5 bases removed from V and 4 bases from J, the gap between germline ends came to 9 bases. The germline gives CDR1 SGHTA, CDR2 FQGNSA. The CDR3 sequence: CASSLKWGANVLTF. The CDR3 nucleotides are TGTGCCAGCAGCCTAAAGTGGGGGGCCAACGTCCTGACTTTC.

This clone is deemed medium-sized. The CDR3: CASSLLAGSEQFF. The CDR3 DNA sequence: TGTGCCAGCAGCTTGCTCGCCGGGAGTGAGCAGTTCTTC. V and J are TRBV5-5 and TRBJ2-1; TRBD2 is a possible D gene (6 bases). This CDR3 has 13 residues. CDR1 is SGHKS, CDR2 YYEKEE, per germline (reference sequence). V shed 1 base and J shed 9 bases, with 11 bases lying between them.

This chain joins TRBV27 and TRBJ1-6, with D possibly TRBD1 on 5 matching bases. CDR1 is MNHEY, CDR2 SMNVEV, per germline (reference sequence). This CDR3 has 18 residues. V lost 3 bases and J lost 0, with 15 bases in between. The CDR3 DNA reads as TGTGCCAGCAGTTTCTCCCCACCAGGGAACTCCTATAATTCACCCCTCCACTTT. Translation: CASSFSPPGNSYNSPLHF.

The chain combines TRBV29-1 with TRBJ2-7, with a weak D call TRBD1 (6 bases). V shed 3 bases and J shed 6 bases, with 15 bases lying between them. This CDR3 region has 13 residues. Germline V gene sequence: CDR1 SQVTM, CDR2 ANQGSEA. The DNA for the CDR3 is TGCAGCGTTGAGGGACAAATTTCGTCCGAGCAGTACTTC. Translation gives CSVEGQISSEQYF.

The J gene is TRBJ2-7, the V gene TRBV5-1; 12 nucleotides line up with TRBD2. CDR1 SGHRS and CDR2 YFSETQ come from the germline V gene. With 3 bases clipped from V and 1 base from J, the junction kept 5 bases outside the gene matches. CDR3 length: 16 amino acids. The CDR3 here is CASSYGLAGSSYEQYF. DNA for the CDR3: TGCGCCAGCAGCTATGGACTAGCGGGGAGTTCCTACGAGCAGTACTTC.

The rearrangement joins TRBV27 to TRBJ2-7; D not certain. The length of the CDR3 is 18 residues. Germline V gene data show CDR1 as MNHEY and CDR2 as SMNVEV (reference sequence). With 5 bases removed from V and 2 bases from J, the gap between germline ends came to 25 bases. CDR3 amino acids: CASSPRPTKGWIAYEQYF. CDR3 bases: TGTGCCAGCAGTCCTCGCCCGACGAAAGGATGGATAGCCTACGAGCAGTACTTC.

The genes are TRBV4-1 and TRBJ1-6; D possibly corresponds to TRBD1 (6 bases). In germline, CDR1 is MGHRA, CDR2 YSYEKL. The CDR3 is 19 amino acids. Trimming took off 1 base at V and 0 bases at J, with 16 bases between the two ends. CDR3 loop: CASSQAEGGGASYNSPLHF. The CDR3 DNA sequence: TGCGCCAGCAGCCAAGCCGAGGGGGGGGGCGCCTCCTATAATTCACCCCTCCACTTT.

This chain connects TRBV6-5 to TRBJ1-3, with unresolved D. The CDR3 length is 13 residues. Trimming cost V 2 bases and J 1 base, with 3 bases left between them. Germline loops: CDR1 MNHEY, CDR2 SVGAGI. The CDR3 bases are TGTGCCAGCAGTTACCGGTCTGGAAACACCATATATTTT. It translates to CASSYRSGNTIYF.

J is TRBJ2-1 and V is TRBV29-1, with a weak D call TRBD2 (6 bases). The CDR3 sequence is 12 residues long. Germline values: CDR1 SQVTM, CDR2 ANQGSEA. The V end was cut by 4 bases, the J end by 5 bases, with 9 bases between. CDR3 bases: TGCAGCGTTGCTAGGGAGGACAATGAGCAGTTCTTC. It is translated as CSVAREDNEQFF.

The chain couples TRBV6-6 to TRBJ1-1; D gene uncertain. The CDR3 sequence is 13 residues long. Germline values: CDR1 MNHNY, CDR2 SVGAGI (reference sequence). V was cut by 6 bases and J by 8 bases, with 16 bases left in between. Here the CDR3 DNA reads TGTGCCAGCAGGGCTCAGGTGGGAGCCGAAGCTTTCTTT. This sequence encodes CASRAQVGAEAFF.

This rearrangement joins TRBV5-4 to TRBJ1-1, with D hard to call. Germline assignment: CDR1 SGHNT and CDR2 YYREEE (reference sequence). The CDR3 has 14 residues. V gave up 2 bases and J gave up 0 bases, with 8 bases separating them. DNA for the CDR3: TGTGCCAGCAGCTTCGAGGCCTTGAACACTGAAGCTTTCTTT. It specifies CASSFEALNTEAFF.

This chain links TRBV6-5 with TRBJ2-2, with a possible D match to TRBD1 (6 bases). This CDR3 region has 15 residues. Trimming stripped 6 bases from V and 2 bases from J, with 13 bases between. Germline CDR1 MNHEY, CDR2 SVGAGI. The CDR3 nucleotides are TGTGCCAGCAGCCCCCACAGGGACAACACCGGGGAGCTGTTTTTT. Translating it yields CASSPHRDNTGELFF.

The CDR3 nucleotides are TGTGCCAGCAGTTTAGGGGGTAGCAATCAGCCCCAGCATTTT. Amino acids: CASSLGGSNQPQHF. The chain employs TRBV28 and TRBJ1-5, with D possibly being TRBD1 (5 bases). Germline V gene data show CDR1 as MDHEN and CDR2 as SYDVKM. This CDR3 contains 14 residues. The V and J ends lost 2 bases and 0 bases respectively, with 5 bases between them.